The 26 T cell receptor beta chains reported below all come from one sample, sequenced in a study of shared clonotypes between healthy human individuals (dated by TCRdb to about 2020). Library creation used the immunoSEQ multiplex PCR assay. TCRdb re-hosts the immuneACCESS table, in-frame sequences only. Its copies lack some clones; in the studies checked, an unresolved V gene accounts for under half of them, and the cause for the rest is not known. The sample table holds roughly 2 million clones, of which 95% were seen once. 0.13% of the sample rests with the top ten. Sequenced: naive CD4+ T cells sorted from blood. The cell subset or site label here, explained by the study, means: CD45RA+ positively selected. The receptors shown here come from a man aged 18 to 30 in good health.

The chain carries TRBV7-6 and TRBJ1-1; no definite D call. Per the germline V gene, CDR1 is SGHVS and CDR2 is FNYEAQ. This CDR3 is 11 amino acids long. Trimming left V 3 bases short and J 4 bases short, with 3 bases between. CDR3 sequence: CASSFVTEAFF. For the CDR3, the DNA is TGTGCCAGCAGCTTCGTCACTGAAGCTTTCTTT.

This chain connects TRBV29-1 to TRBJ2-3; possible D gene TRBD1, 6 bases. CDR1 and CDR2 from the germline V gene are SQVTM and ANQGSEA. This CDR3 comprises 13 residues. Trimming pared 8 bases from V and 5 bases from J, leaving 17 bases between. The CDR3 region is CSLGHWGQDTQYF. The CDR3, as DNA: TGCAGCCTAGGACATTGGGGACAAGATACGCAGTATTTT.

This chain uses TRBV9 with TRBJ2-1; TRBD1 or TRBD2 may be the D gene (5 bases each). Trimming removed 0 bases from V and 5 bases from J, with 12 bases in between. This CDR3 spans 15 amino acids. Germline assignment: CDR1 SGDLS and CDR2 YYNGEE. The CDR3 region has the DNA TGTGCCAGCAGCGTAGAGGGACCTCTCGACAATGAGCAGTTCTTC. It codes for CASSVEGPLDNEQFF.

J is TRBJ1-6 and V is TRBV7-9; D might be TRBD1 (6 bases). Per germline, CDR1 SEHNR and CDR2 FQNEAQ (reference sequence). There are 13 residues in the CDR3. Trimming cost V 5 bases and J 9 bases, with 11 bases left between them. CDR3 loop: CASSAGGGSPLHF. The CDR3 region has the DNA TGTGCCAGCAGCGCAGGAGGGGGTTCACCCCTCCACTTT.

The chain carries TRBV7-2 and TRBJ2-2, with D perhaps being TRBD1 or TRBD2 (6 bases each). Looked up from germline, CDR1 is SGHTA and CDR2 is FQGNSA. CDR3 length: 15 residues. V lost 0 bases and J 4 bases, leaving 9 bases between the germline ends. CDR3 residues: CASSLAQGGTGELFF. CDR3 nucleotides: TGTGCCAGCAGCTTAGCACAGGGAGGCACCGGGGAGCTGTTTTTT.

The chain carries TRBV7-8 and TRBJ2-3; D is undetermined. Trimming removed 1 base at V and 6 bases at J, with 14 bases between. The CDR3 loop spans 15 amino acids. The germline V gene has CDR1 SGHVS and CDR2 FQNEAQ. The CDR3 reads CASSLGRIERDTQYF. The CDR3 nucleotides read TGTGCCAGCAGCTTAGGTCGGATCGAGCGTGATACGCAGTATTTT.

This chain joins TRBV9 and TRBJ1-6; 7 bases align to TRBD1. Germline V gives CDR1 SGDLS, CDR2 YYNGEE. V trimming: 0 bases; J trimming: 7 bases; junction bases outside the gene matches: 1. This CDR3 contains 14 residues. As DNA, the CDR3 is TGTGCCAGCAGCGTAGCGGGACAGAATTCACCCCTCCACTTT. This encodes CASSVAGQNSPLHF.

CDR3 in amino acids: CASSPQKIYYEQYF. CDR3 in DNA: TGCGCCAGCAGCCCGCAGAAGATTTACTACGAGCAGTACTTC. This chain links TRBV5-1 with TRBJ2-7; D is uncertain. The germline V gene encodes CDR1 SGHRS and CDR2 YFSETQ. V gave up 4 bases and J gave up 3 bases, with 14 bases separating them. This CDR3 spans 14 amino acids.

CDR3 region: CASSSWTSGYNEQFF. The CDR3 coding sequence is TGTGCCAGCAGCTCCTGGACTAGCGGGTACAATGAGCAGTTCTTC. The J gene is TRBJ2-1, the V gene TRBV7-9, with TRBD2 matching over 11 bases. Germline loops: CDR1 SEHNR, CDR2 FQNEAQ (reference sequence). V was clipped by 4 bases and J by 4 bases; unmatched bases: 3. The CDR3 length is 15 residues.

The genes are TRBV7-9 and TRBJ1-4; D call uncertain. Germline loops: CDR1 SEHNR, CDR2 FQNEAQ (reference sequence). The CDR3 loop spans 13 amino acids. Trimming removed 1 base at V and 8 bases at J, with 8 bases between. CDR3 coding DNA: TGTGCCAGCAGCTTAGAGACGACGGAAAAACTGTTTTTT. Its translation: CASSLETTEKLFF.

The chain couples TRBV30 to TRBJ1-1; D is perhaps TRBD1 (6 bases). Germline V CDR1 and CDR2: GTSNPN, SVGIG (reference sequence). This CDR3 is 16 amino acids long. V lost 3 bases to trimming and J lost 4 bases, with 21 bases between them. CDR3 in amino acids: CAWSHLTGRVITEAFF. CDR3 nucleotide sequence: TGTGCCTGGAGCCATCTGACAGGCAGAGTGATCACTGAAGCTTTCTTT.

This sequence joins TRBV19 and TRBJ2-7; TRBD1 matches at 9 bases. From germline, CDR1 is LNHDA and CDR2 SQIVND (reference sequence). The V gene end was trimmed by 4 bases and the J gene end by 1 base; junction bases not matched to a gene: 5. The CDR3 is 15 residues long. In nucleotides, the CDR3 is TGTGCCAGTAGTACCACCGGGACAGGGTCCTACGAGCAGTACTTC. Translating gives CASSTTGTGSYEQYF.

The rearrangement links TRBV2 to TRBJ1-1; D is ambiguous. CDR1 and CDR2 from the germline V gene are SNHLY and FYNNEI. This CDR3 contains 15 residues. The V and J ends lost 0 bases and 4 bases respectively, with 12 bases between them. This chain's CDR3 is CASSEALGYGTEAFF. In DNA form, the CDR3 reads TGTGCCAGCAGTGAAGCGCTCGGCTATGGCACTGAAGCTTTCTTT. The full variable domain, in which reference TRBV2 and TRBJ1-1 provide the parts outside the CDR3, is EPEVTQTPSHQVTQMGQEVILRCVPISNHLYFYWYRQILGQKVEFLVSFYNNEISEKSEIFDDQFSVERPDGSNFTLKIRSTKLEDSAMYFCASSEALGYGTEAFFGQGTRLTVV.

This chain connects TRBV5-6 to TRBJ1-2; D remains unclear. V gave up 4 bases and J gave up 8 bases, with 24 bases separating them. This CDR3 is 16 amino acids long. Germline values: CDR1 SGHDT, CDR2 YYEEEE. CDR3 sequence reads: CASSIPRGSVGTGYTF. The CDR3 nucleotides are TGTGCCAGCAGCATACCCCGCGGGTCAGTAGGAACGGGCTACACCTTC.

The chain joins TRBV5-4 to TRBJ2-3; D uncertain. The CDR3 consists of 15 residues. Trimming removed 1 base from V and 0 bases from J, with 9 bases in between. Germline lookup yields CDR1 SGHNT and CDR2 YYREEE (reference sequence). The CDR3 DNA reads TGTGCCAGCAGCTTGCAGGTCCCTAGCACAGATACGCAGTATTTT. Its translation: CASSLQVPSTDTQYF.

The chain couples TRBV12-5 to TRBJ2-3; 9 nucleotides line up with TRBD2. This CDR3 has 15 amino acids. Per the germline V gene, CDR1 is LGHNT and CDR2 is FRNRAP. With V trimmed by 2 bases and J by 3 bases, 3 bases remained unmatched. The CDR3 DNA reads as TGTGCTAGTGGTTTGTGGCTAGCGGGAACAGATACGCAGTATTTT. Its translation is CASGLWLAGTDTQYF.

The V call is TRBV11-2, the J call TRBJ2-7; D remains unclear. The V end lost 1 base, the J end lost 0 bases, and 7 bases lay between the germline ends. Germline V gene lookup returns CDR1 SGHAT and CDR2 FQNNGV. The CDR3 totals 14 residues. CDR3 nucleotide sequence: TGTGCCAGCAGCTTAGCCCGGAGCTCCTACGAGCAGTACTTC. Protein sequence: CASSLARSSYEQYF.

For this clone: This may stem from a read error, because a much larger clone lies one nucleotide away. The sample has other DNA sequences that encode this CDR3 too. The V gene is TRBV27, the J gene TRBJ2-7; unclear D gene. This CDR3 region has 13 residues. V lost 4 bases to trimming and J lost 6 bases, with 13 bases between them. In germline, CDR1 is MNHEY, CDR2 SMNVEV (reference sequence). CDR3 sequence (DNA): TGTGCCAGCAGTTCCGGAACAAGACGCGAGCAGTACTTC. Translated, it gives CASSSGTRREQYF.

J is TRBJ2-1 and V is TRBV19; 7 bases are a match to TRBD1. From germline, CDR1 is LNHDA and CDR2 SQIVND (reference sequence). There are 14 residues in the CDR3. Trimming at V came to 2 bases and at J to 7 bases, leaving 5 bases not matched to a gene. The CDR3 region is CASSILSDRNEQFF. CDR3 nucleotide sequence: TGTGCCAGTAGTATACTGTCGGACAGGAATGAGCAGTTCTTC.

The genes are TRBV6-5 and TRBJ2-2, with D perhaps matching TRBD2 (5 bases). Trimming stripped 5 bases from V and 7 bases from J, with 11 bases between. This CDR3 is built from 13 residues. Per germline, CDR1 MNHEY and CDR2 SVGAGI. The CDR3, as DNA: TGTGCCAGCAGTGAGGGATGGGGCGGGGAGCTGTTTTTT. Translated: CASSEGWGGELFF.

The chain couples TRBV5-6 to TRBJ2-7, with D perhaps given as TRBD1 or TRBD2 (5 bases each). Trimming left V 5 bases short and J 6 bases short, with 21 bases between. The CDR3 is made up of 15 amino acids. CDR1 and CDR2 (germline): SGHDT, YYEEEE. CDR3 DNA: TGTGCCAGCAGTACCGGGACGGACATACCTCCCGAGCAGTACTTC. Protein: CASSTGTDIPPEQYF.

Here the CDR3 reads CASSPSAGGGSYEQYF. CDR3 nucleotides: TGTGCCAGCAGCCCATCCGCTGGGGGGGGATCCTACGAGCAGTACTTC. The rearrangement joins TRBV7-8 to TRBJ2-7; 7 positions match TRBD2. Germline V gene sequence: CDR1 SGHVS, CDR2 FQNEAQ. The CDR3 runs 16 residues. V was clipped by 5 bases and J by 1 base; unmatched bases: 11.

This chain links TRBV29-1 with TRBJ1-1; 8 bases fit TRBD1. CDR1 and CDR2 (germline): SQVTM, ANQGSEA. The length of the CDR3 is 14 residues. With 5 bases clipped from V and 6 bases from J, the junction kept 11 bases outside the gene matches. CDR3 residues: CSVKAGTGGAEAFF. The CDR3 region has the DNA TGCAGCGTTAAGGCTGGGACAGGTGGGGCTGAAGCTTTCTTT.

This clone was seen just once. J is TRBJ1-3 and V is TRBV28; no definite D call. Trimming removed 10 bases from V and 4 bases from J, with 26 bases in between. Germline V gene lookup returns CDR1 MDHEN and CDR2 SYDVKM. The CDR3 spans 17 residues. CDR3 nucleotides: TGTGCCACCATAACGCAATTGGGATCACCCGGAGGAAACACCATATATTTT. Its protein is CATITQLGSPGGNTIYF. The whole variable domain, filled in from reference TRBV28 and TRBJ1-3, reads DVKVTQSSRYLVKRTGEKVFLECVQDMDHENMFWYRQDPGLGLRLIYFSYDVKMKEKGDIPEGYSVSREKKERFSLILESASTNQTSMYLCATITQLGSPGGNTIYFGEGSWLTVV.

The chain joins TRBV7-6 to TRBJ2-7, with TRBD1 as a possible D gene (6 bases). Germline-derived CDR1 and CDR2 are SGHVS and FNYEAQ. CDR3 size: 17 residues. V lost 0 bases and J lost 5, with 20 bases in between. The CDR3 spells CASSLAASPQGTHEQYF. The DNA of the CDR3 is TGTGCCAGCAGCTTAGCGGCTAGTCCACAGGGTACCCACGAGCAGTACTTC.

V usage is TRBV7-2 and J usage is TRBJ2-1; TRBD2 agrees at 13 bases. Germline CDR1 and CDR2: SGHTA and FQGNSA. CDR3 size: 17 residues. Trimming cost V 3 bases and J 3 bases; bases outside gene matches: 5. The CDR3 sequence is CASSFSGLAGVYNEQFF. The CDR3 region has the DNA TGTGCCAGCAGCTTTTCCGGACTAGCGGGAGTCTACAATGAGCAGTTCTTC.